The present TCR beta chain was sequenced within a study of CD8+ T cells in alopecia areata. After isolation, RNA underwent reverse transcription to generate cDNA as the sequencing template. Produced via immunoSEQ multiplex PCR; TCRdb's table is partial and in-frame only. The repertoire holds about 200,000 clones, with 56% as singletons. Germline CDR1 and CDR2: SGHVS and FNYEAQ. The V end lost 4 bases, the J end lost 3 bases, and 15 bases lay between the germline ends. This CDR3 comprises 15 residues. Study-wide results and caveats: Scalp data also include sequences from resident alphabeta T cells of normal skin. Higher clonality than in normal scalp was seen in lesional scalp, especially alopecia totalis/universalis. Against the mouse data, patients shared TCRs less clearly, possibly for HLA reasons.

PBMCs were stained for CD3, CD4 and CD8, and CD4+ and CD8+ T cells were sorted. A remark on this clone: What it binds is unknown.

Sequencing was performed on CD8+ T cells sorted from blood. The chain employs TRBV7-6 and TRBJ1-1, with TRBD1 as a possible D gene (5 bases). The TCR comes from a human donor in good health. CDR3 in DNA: TGTGCCAGCAGCTACTCCGGGGGTCGGGACACTGAAGCTTTCTTT. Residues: CASSYSGGRDTEAFF.